This is a list of T cell receptor beta chains from one sample in a study of T cell repertoires in cytomegalovirus infection. One entry per CDR3 protein, called by TCRdb with MiXCR from the reads. The sample yields roughly 230,000 distinct CDR3 sequences, approximately 6.7% seen once. Input material: PBMCs. The receptor source for this set is a human donor in good health (CMV status not recorded). Some clones in this sample may be carry-over from other donors' samples. The CDR3 runs from the conserved cysteine through the conserved F or W. The D gene is left open where the match is weak. Size tells how often a clone was seen (once, few, many) or the class of an expanded clone, and some rows leave it out.

clone_size j_call d_call v_call cdr3_nt cdr3_aa
many TRBJ1-3 - TRBV7-2 TGTGCCAGCAGCCCCCCCCGGACCTTCTCTGGAAACACCATATATTTT CASSPPRTFSGNTIYF
many TRBJ2-7 - TRBV15 TGTGCCACCAGCAGAGATAGGGGACTCGAGCAGTACTTC CATSRDRGLEQYF
many TRBJ1-2 - TRBV7-2 TGTGCCAGCAGCTTAGCCATCACAGAGAGGGGAGGGGATGGCTACACCTTC CASSLAITERGGDGYTF
many TRBJ1-5 - TRBV7-9 TGTGCCAGCAGCTTAGCTTCGCAGTTCGCGCCCCAGCATTTT CASSLASQFAPQHF
many TRBJ1-5 - TRBV28 TGTGCCAGCAGCCTACGGGACATAAATCAGCCCCAGCATTTT CASSLRDINQPQHF
many TRBJ1-5 - TRBV20-1 TGCAGTGCTATCGCCATTAACAGCTATAGCAATCAGCCCCAGCATTTT CSAIAINSYSNQPQHF
many TRBJ2-2 - TRBV7-9 TGTGCCAGCAGCGATCGATCCTCCGGGGAGCTGTTTTTT CASSDRSSGELFF
- TRBJ2-2 - TRBV14 TGTGCCAGCAGCCGAGACTTCAGGGAGGTGGGGTCCACCGGGGAGCTGTTTTTT CASSRDFREVGSTGELFF
- TRBJ2-1 TRBD2 TRBV6-5 TGTGCCAGCAGTAGAGAGCGGGGGGGCAGGAATGAGCAGTTCTTC CASSRERGGRNEQFF
many TRBJ1-1 - TRBV28 TGTGCCAGCAGTTTATTGTGGGATCTGAACACTGAAGCTTTCTTT CASSLLWDLNTEAFF
many TRBJ2-3 TRBD1 TRBV6-2/TRBV6-3 TGTGCCACCTCGCAGACAGGGGCGACGCAGTATTTT CATSQTGATQYF
few TRBJ2-3 - TRBV29-1 TGCAGCGTTGAAAGAAAGCAGCTTAGCACAGATACGCAGTATTTT CSVERKQLSTDTQYF
many TRBJ1-1 - TRBV12-3/TRBV12-4 TGTGCCAGCAGTCTAGGGGGGGCGCGGAACACTGAAGCTTTCTTT CASSLGGARNTEAFF
many TRBJ2-3 - TRBV6-1 TGTGCCAGCAGTCTGGGATCATCTAGCACAGATACGCAGTATTTT CASSLGSSSTDTQYF
many TRBJ1-1 - TRBV6-2/TRBV6-3 TGTGCCAGCAGTTACGGCGGTAGGCAGACAGTCCATAACACTGAAGCTTTCTTT CASSYGGRQTVHNTEAFF
many TRBJ2-3 TRBD1 TRBV24-1 TGTGCCACCAGTGATCCCAGCCCCGGACAGGGAAGCACAGATACGCAGTATTTT CATSDPSPGQGSTDTQYF
many TRBJ1-1 - TRBV27 TGTGCCAGCAGTTCCAGTTCAACTGAAGCTTTCTTT CASSSSSTEAFF
many TRBJ1-1 - TRBV30 TGTGCCCGGGGACACGGGACTCTAAGGACTGAAGCTTTCTTT CARGHGTLRTEAFF
few TRBJ2-6 - TRBV30 TGTGCCTGGAAGGGGGGCTCTGGGGCCAACGTCCTGACTTTC CAWKGGSGANVLTF
- TRBJ1-1 - TRBV7-9 TGTGCCAGCAGCTTAGACAGGAAGAACACTGAAGCTTTCTTT CASSLDRKNTEAFF
many TRBJ2-3 TRBD1 TRBV12-3/TRBV12-4 TGTGCCAGCAGTACGGACAGGCCAGATACGCAGTATTTT CASSTDRPDTQYF
many TRBJ2-7 - TRBV7-9 TGTGCCAGCACCCTAACGCCAGGGGGGACCTCCGAGCAGTACTTC CASTLTPGGTSEQYF
many TRBJ2-5 TRBD2 TRBV4-3 TGCGCCAGCAGCCAAGGGGACTATTCCTCCGAGACCCAGTACTTC CASSQGDYSSETQYF
many TRBJ1-6 - TRBV7-2 TGTGCCAGCAGCTTACGGGACTCAAGCTCCTATAATTCACCCCTCCACTTT CASSLRDSSSYNSPLHF
many TRBJ1-1 - TRBV7-2 TGTGCCAGCAGCCAGTCGTACACTGAAGCTTTCTTT CASSQSYTEAFF
many TRBJ2-7 - TRBV2 TGTGCCAGCAGTGTGGTCACCACCTACGAGCAGTACTTC CASSVVTTYEQYF
few TRBJ2-2 TRBD2 TRBV20-1 TGCAGTGCTAGAGATTCGGCGGGACTAGCGATCATCGGGGAGCTGTTTTTT CSARDSAGLAIIGELFF
- TRBJ1-1 - TRBV28 TGTGCCAGCAGTTTATTGGGGGTCCGGGGAGCTTTCTTT CASSLLGVRGAFF
few TRBJ1-3 TRBD1 TRBV20-1 TGCAGTGCTAGAGAACGACAGGGGTTTGGAAACACCATATATTTT CSARERQGFGNTIYF
many TRBJ2-7 - TRBV6-2/TRBV6-3 TGTGCCAGCAGTTACTCGACACGGATCTACTACGAGCAGTACTTC CASSYSTRIYYEQYF
many TRBJ1-1 TRBD1 TRBV7-2 TGTGCCAGCAGCTTACTACCTGCGGGACAGTTGAACACTGAAGCTTTCTTT CASSLLPAGQLNTEAFF
many TRBJ1-1 - TRBV6-2/TRBV6-3 TGTGCCAGCAGCAAGCTACTGACTGAAGCTTTCTTT CASSKLLTEAFF
many TRBJ2-7 - TRBV20-1 TGCAGTGCTTGGGGGGGCCGCGAACGATCCGAGCAGTACTTC CSAWGGRERSEQYF
few TRBJ1-1 TRBD1 TRBV29-1 TGCAGCGTAGTACAGGGGGCCGCGAACACTGAAGCTTTCTTT CSVVQGAANTEAFF
many TRBJ1-2 - TRBV25-1 TGTGCCAGCAGTGTAGGGCTCCAGTATGGCTACACCTTC CASSVGLQYGYTF
many TRBJ1-3 - TRBV28 TGTGCCAGCAGTAGAGTAGGCATCTCCTCTGGAAACACCATATATTTT CASSRVGISSGNTIYF
- TRBJ2-7 - TRBV10-3 TGTGCCATAAGCAGGGGTCCCTACGAGCAGTACTTC CAISRGPYEQYF
- TRBJ1-4 - TRBV5-5 TGTGCCAGCAGCTCGGAGGGAGGGGAGATGGGAAAACTGTTTTTT CASSSEGGEMGKLFF
many TRBJ1-5 TRBD1 TRBV5-1 TGCGCCAGCAGCCCGGGACAGGGAAGTCAGCCCCAGCATTTT CASSPGQGSQPQHF
few TRBJ1-2 - TRBV4-3 TGCGCCAGCAGCCAAGGGTACAGCCCGACGGGGGGCTACACCTTC CASSQGYSPTGGYTF
- TRBJ2-1 - TRBV7-8 TGTGCCAGCAGCCGTAGGGGGGGAAGCTCCTACAATGAGCAGTTCTTC CASSRRGGSSYNEQFF